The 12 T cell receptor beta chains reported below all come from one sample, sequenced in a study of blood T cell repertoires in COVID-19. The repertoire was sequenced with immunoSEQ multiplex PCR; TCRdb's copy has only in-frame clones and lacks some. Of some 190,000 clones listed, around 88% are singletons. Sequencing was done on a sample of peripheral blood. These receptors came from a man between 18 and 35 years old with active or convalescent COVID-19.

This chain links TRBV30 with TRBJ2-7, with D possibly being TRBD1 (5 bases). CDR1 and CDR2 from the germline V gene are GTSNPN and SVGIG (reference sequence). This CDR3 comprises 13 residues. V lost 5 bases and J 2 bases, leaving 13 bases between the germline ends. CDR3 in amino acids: CAWSRQGTYEQYF. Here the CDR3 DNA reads TGTGCCTGGTCTCGCCAGGGTACCTACGAGCAGTACTTC.

In DNA, the CDR3 is TGTGCCTGGAGTGTCGGAGCCAAAAACATTCAGTACTTC. Protein product: CAWSVGAKNIQYF. This chain joins TRBV30 and TRBJ2-4; D gene uncertain. The CDR3 extends over 13 amino acids. Deletions cut 0 bases from V and 0 bases from J, with 3 bases between. Germline CDR1 reads GTSNPN; CDR2 reads SVGIG (reference sequence).

CDR3 sequence (DNA): TGTGCCAGCAGGCCTACCGGGACACCCCAGGACGGGGAGCTGTTTTTT. This sequence encodes CASRPTGTPQDGELFF. The V and J genes are TRBV5-4 and TRBJ2-2, with D possibly being TRBD1 (6 bases). Trimming cost V 5 bases and J 7 bases, with 21 bases left between them. Germline assignment: CDR1 SGHNT and CDR2 YYREEE (reference sequence). This CDR3 is 16 amino acids long.

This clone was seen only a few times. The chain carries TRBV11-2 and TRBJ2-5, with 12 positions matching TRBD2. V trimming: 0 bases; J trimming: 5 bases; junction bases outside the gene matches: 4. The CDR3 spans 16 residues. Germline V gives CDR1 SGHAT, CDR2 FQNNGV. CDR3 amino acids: CASSLELAGGLETQYF. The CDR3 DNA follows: TGTGCCAGCAGCTTAGAACTAGCGGGAGGTTTGGAGACCCAGTACTTC.

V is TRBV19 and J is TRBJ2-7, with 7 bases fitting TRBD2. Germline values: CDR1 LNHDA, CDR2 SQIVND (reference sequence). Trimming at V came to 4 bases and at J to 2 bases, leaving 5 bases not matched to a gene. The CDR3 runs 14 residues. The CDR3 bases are TGTGCCAGTAGTACCTCTAGCGGTGCCTACGAGCAGTACTTC. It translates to CASSTSSGAYEQYF.

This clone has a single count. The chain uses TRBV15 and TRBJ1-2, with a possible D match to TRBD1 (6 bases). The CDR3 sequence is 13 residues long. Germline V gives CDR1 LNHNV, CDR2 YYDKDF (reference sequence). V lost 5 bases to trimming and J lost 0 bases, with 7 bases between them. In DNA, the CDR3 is TGTGCCACCAGCCGGGACACTAACTATGGCTACACCTTC. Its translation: CATSRDTNYGYTF.

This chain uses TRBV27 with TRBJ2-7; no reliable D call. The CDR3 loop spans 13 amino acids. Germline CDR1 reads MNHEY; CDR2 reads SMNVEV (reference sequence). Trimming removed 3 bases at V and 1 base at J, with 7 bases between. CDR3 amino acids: CASSFTISYEQYF. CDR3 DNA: TGTGCCAGCAGTTTTACAATATCCTACGAGCAGTACTTC.

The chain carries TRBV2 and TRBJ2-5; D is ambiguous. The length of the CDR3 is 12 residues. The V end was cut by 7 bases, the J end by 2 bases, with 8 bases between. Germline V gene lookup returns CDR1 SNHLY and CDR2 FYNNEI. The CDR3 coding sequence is TGTGCCAGCATCCAGTTACAAGAGACCCAGTACTTC. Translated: CASIQLQETQYF.

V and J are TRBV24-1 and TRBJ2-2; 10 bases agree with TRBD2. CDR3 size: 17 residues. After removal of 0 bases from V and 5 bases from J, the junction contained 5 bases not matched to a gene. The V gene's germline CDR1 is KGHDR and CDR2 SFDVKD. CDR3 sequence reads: CATSDLQREGSTGELFF. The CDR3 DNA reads TGTGCCACCAGTGATTTGCAGCGGGAGGGCAGTACCGGGGAGCTGTTTTTT.

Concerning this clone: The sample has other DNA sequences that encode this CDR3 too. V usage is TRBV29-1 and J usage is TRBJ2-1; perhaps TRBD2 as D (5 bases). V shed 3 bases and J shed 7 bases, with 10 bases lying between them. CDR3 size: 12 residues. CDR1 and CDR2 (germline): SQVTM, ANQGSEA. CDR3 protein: CSVERVGNEQFF. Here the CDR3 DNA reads TGCAGCGTTGAGAGGGTAGGGAATGAGCAGTTCTTC.

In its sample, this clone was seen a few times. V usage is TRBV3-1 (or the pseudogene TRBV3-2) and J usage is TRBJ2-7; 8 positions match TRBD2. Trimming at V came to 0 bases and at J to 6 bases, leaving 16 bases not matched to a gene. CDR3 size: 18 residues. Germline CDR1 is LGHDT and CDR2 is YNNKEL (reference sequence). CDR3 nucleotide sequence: TGTGCCAGCAGCCAAGATAGATCTGGGACTAGTCTCATAAGCGAGCAGTACTTC. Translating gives CASSQDRSGTSLISEQYF.

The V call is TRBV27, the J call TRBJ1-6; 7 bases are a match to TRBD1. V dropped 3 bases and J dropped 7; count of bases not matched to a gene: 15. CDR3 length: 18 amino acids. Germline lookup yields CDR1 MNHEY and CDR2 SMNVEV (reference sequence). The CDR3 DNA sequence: TGTGCCAGCAGTTTGGGAAATATAGGGGACAGCATCAATTCACCCCTCCACTTT. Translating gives CASSLGNIGDSINSPLHF.